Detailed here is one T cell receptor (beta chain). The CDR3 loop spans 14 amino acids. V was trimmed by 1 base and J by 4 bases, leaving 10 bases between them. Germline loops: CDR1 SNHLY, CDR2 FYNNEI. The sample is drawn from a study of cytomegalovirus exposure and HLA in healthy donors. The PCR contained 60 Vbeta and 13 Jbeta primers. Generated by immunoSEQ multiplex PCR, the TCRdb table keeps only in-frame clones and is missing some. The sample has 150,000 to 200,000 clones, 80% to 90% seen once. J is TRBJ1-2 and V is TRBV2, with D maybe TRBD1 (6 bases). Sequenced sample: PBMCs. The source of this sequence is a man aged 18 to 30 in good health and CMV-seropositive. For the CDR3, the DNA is TGTGCCAGCAGTGAAGTGACAGGTCTCTATGGCTACACCTTC. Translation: CASSEVTGLYGYTF.